This record looks at one TCR beta chain sequence and its context. What it binds is unknown. Other DNA sequences in this sample translate to the same CDR3. This record belongs to a study of cytomegalovirus exposure and HLA in healthy donors. Overall study results and limits: One later analysis reportedly identified an Asian-associated ancestry cluster that showed fewer N-insertions than the approximately 700-donor mean.

Primers: 60 Vbeta forward and 13 Jbeta reverse. The repertoire was sequenced with immunoSEQ multiplex PCR; TCRdb's copy has only in-frame clones and lacks some. The data contain approximately 150,000 clones, under 80% of them seen just once; the ten biggest clones take up about 2.5%. What was sequenced was PBMCs. The source of this sequence is a human donor in good health.

The CDR3 coding sequence is TGTGCCATCAGTGAGGACAGAAACAATCAGCCCCAGCATTTT. Protein: CAISEDRNNQPQHF. The chain carries TRBV10-3 and TRBJ1-5; possibly TRBD1 for D (5 bases). V lost 2 bases to trimming and J lost 3 bases, with 8 bases between them. Germline CDR1 reads ENHRY; CDR2 reads SYGVKD. CDR3 size: 14 residues.